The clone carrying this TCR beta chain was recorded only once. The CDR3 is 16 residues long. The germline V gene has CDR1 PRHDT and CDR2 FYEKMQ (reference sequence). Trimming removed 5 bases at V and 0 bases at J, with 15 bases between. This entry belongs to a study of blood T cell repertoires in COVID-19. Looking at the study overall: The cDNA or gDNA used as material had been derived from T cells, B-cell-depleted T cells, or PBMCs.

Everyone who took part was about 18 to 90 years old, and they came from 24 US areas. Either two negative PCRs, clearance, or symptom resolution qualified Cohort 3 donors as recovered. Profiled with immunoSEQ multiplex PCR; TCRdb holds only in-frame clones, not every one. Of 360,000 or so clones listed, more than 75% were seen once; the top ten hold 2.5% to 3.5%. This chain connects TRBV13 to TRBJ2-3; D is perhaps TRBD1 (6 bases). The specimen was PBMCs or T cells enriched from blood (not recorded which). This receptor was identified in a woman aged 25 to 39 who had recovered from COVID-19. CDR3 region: CASSPRTDTSTDTQYF. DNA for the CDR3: TGTGCCAGCAGCCCTAGGACAGACACTAGCACAGATACGCAGTATTTT.